These T cell receptor beta chains were read from a single sample in a study of blood T cell repertoires in COVID-19. TCRdb keeps only in-frame clones here, not all; method: immunoSEQ multiplex PCR. The table lists about 200,000 clones, just under 90% of them singletons. Sequencing input: PBMCs or T cells enriched from blood (not recorded which). These TCRs come from a woman aged 25 to 39 with acute COVID-19. The CDR3 runs from the conserved cysteine through the conserved F or W. D genes are given only for firm matches. Clone size is given for some rows only: seen once, a few or many times, or a class if the clone is expanded.

TGTGCCACAAAAGGGGCAGACTCCTACGAGCAGTACTTC	CATKGADSYEQYF	NA	TRBJ2-7	TRBV5-4	NA
TGTGCCAGCAGTGTGGGACAGCCTAATTCACCCCTCCACTTT	CASSVGQPNSPLHF	NA	TRBJ1-6	TRBV2	TRBD1
TGTGCCACCAGCGGCCGGGACAAGCTTGACGAGCAGTACTTC	CATSGRDKLDEQYF	once	TRBJ2-7	TRBV15	NA
TGCGCCAGCAGCTTGGCAGCGACCTCCTACGAGCAGTACTTC	CASSLAATSYEQYF	NA	TRBJ2-7	TRBV5-1	NA
TGTGCCAGCAGTTACCAGGGTTTCACCGGGGAGCTGTTTTTT	CASSYQGFTGELFF	NA	TRBJ2-2	TRBV6-5	NA
TGTGCCAGCAGTTGGGGGCGGACAAATTGGGGGGAAAAACTGTTTTTT	CASSWGRTNWGEKLFF	NA	TRBJ1-4	TRBV28	NA
TGTGCCAGCAGCCGGGGGGTTTTAGCTAACTATGGCTACACCTTC	CASSRGVLANYGYTF	NA	TRBJ1-2	TRBV5-4	NA
TGTGCCAGCAGCTTAGCGACAGGGATGGGGTCTGGGGCCAACGTCCTGACTTTC	CASSLATGMGSGANVLTF	NA	TRBJ2-6	TRBV7-2	TRBD1
TGTGCCAGACGATGTAGGGGGATCACAACTAATGAAAAACTGTTTTTT	CARRCRGITTNEKLFF	NA	TRBJ1-4	TRBV2	NA
TGCGCCAGCAGCCAGGACAGGGTGGGCTCCTACGAGCAGTACTTC	CASSQDRVGSYEQYF	NA	TRBJ2-7	TRBV4-3	TRBD1
TGTGCCAGCAGCGAGCGGGTAGGGGTAAACACCGGGGAGCTGTTTTTT	CASSERVGVNTGELFF	NA	TRBJ2-2	TRBV9	NA
TGTGCCAGCAGCTCGTTCGGACACCGGAACACTGAAGCTTTCTTT	CASSSFGHRNTEAFF	NA	TRBJ1-1	TRBV5-8	NA
TGTGCCAGCAGCCAAGTACCAGGGGAAGGGGAGACCCAGTACTTC	CASSQVPGEGETQYF	NA	TRBJ2-5	TRBV3-1/TRBV3-2	NA